One sample yielded the 11 T cell receptor beta chains listed below, sequenced in a study of PD-1 blockade in classical Hodgkin lymphoma. Sample time point: cycle 4 day 1 (C4D1), after less than seven weeks of nivolumab. Brentuximab vedotin exposure varied, and every patient relapsed after autologous stem cell transplantation. Assay: immunoSEQ multiplex PCR; the TCRdb copy retains only in-frame clones and omits some. The sample lists 28,000 or so clones, around three quarters seen once, with 15% to 20% in the top ten. Sequenced material: peripheral blood mononuclear cells (PBMCs), taken before the fourth cycle of nivolumab. Receptors originate from a human donor with classical Hodgkin lymphoma.

The rearrangement joins TRBV7-9 to TRBJ1-1, with D possibly matching TRBD1 (5 bases). Per germline, CDR1 SEHNR and CDR2 FQNEAQ (reference sequence). The CDR3 has 14 amino acids. Trimming stripped 5 bases from V and 5 bases from J, with 15 bases between. In DNA form, the CDR3 reads TGTGCCAGCAGCGCTTGGGGACGGGGAACTGAAGCTTTCTTT. Translation gives CASSAWGRGTEAFF.

V is TRBV7-2 and J is TRBJ2-1; 8 bases fit TRBD2. Germline V lookup: CDR1 SGHTA, CDR2 FQGNSA. V gave up 4 bases and J gave up 5 bases; unmatched junction bases: 10. The CDR3 extends over 16 amino acids. As DNA, the CDR3 is TGTGCCAGCAGCTACCCGACTAGCGCCAATCACAATGAGCAGTTCTTC. It yields the protein CASSYPTSANHNEQFF.

The J gene is TRBJ2-1, the V gene TRBV4-1; D uncertain. The CDR3 runs 13 residues. Germline values: CDR1 MGHRA, CDR2 YSYEKL. The V end lost 1 base, the J end lost 2 bases, and 3 bases lay between the germline ends. The CDR3 loop is CASSQGTYNEQFF. DNA of the CDR3: TGCGCCAGCAGCCAAGGGACCTACAATGAGCAGTTCTTC.

This clone was seen only once. The chain combines TRBV4-1 with TRBJ2-1; D is unresolved. The CDR3 is 17 residues long. The germline CDR1 and CDR2 sequences are MGHRA and YSYEKL. Trimming took 0 bases from V and 8 from J, leaving 20 bases between them. CDR3 loop: CASSQEARRTYADEQFF. Here the CDR3 DNA reads TGCGCCAGCAGCCAAGAGGCACGGCGGACCTACGCGGATGAGCAGTTCTTC.

In its sample, this clone was seen once. The V and J genes are TRBV6-6 and TRBJ1-2; no definite D call. CDR1 MNHNY and CDR2 SVGAGI come from the germline V gene (reference sequence). Deletions cut 3 bases from V and 4 bases from J, with 12 bases between. The CDR3 spans 14 residues. CDR3 DNA: TGTGCCAGCAGTTATCCCGGGGTGGTCTATGGCTACACCTTC. This translates into CASSYPGVVYGYTF.

The chain has TRBV5-1 and TRBJ2-3, with D possibly being TRBD1 (6 bases). This CDR3 comprises 15 residues. Germline V gene sequence: CDR1 SGHRS, CDR2 YFSETQ. Trimming stripped 4 bases from V and 6 bases from J, with 18 bases between. The CDR3 spells CASSLTGSNTDTQYF. The CDR3 nucleotides are TGCGCCAGCAGCCTTACAGGGTCCAATACGGATACGCAGTATTTT.

This clone was seen a handful of times. The chain links TRBV2 to TRBJ1-5; tentatively, D is TRBD1 (5 bases). The CDR3 spans 15 residues. Germline CDR1 SNHLY, CDR2 FYNNEI. Trimming removed 10 bases at V and 7 bases at J, with 23 bases between. The CDR3 coding sequence is TGTGCCATTCAACGGACGGGGAGGGGAACCCAGCCCCAGCATTTT. It translates to CAIQRTGRGTQPQHF.

This clone was observed a single time. V gene TRBV11-2 combines with J gene TRBJ2-1, with a weak D call TRBD2 (6 bases). The CDR3 consists of 15 residues. CDR1 SGHAT and CDR2 FQNNGV come from the germline V gene. Trimming took off 2 bases at V and 6 bases at J, with 14 bases between the two ends. DNA of the CDR3: TGTGCCAGCAGCTTACTCACGGGAGCGGTCAATGAGCAGTTCTTC. Amino acids: CASSLLTGAVNEQFF.

The chain is built from TRBV7-9 and TRBJ1-3; D is ambiguous. The CDR3 spans 14 residues. CDR1 is SEHNR and CDR2 is FQNEAQ in the germline V gene (reference sequence). The germline V and J ends were trimmed by 4 bases and 3 bases, with 10 bases remaining between them. The CDR3 is CASSSSLSGNTIYF. CDR3 sequence (DNA): TGTGCCAGCAGCTCGAGCCTGAGTGGAAACACCATATATTTT.

By share of the sample, this clone is medium-sized. The chain is built from TRBV18 and TRBJ1-1; tentatively, D is TRBD1 (6 bases). This CDR3 comprises 17 residues. CDR1 is KGHSH and CDR2 is LQKENI in the germline V gene. Trimming took 3 bases from V and 4 from J, leaving 21 bases between them. The chain's CDR3 is CASSPLGRGQSSTEAFF. Written as DNA, the CDR3 is TGTGCCAGCTCACCGCTAGGTCGGGGGCAAAGTTCCACTGAAGCTTTCTTT.

The rearrangement joins TRBV6-1 to TRBJ1-1; 7 bases fit TRBD1. The CDR3 is made up of 11 amino acids. V trimming: 10 bases; J trimming: 4 bases; junction bases outside the gene matches: 3. Germline lookup yields CDR1 MNHNS and CDR2 SASEGT. As DNA, the CDR3 is TGTGCCATTCACAGGGGCACTGAAGCTTTCTTT. This translates into CAIHRGTEAFF.